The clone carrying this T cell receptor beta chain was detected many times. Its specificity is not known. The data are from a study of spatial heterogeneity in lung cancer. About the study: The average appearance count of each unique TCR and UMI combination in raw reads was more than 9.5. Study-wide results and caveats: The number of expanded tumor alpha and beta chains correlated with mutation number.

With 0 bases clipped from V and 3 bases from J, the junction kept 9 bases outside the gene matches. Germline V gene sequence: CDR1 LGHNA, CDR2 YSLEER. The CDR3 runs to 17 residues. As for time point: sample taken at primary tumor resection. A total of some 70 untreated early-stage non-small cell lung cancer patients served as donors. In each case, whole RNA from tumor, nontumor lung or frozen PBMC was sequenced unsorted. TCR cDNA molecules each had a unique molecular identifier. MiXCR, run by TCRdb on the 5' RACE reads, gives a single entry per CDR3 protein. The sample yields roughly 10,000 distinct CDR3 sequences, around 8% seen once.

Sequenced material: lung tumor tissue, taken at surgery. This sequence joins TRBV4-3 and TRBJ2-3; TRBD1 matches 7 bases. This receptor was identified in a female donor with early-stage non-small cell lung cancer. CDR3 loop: CASSQDPAGGNTDTQYF. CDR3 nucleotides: TGCGCCAGCAGCCAAGATCCGGCAGGGGGAAATACAGATACGCAGTATTTT.